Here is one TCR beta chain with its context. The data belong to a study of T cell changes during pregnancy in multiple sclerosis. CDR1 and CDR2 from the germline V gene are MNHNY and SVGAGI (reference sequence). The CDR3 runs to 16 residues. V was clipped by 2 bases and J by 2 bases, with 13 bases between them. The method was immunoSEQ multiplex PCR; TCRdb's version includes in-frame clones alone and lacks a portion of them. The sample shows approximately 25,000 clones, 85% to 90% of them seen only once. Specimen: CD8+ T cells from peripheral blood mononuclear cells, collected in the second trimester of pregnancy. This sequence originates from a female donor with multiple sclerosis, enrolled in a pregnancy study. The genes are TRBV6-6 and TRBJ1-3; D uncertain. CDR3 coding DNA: TGTGCCAGCAGTTACGAGGAAGCATTCCCTGGAAACACCATATATTTT. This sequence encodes CASSYEEAFPGNTIYF.